This T cell receptor beta chain was found in a study of shared clonotypes between healthy human individuals. Study information: Plates per donor: three CD4 naive, three CD4 memory, two CD8 naive, one CD8 memory.

Study-level findings and limits: Generally, naive subsets came out with larger estimated richness than memory subsets. Lower generation probabilities were found for non-shared clonotypes than for those shared by all four donors.

Partitioning of CD4+ cells yielded a CD45RA+ naive subset and a CD45RA-negative memory subset. Repertoires were generated with immunoSEQ multiplex PCR, while TCRdb's copy carries only in-frame clones and drops some. The sample consists of approximately 2,300,000 clones, 85% to 95% of them appearing once. The germline V gene has CDR1 SGHKS and CDR2 YYEKEE (reference sequence). With 0 bases removed from V and 5 bases from J, the gap between germline ends came to 11 bases. The CDR3 is 14 residues long. Concerning this clone: Its matching antigen is unknown.

The clonotype was recovered from a man aged 18 to 35 in good health. Some clones in this sample may be carry-over from other donors' samples. The chain links TRBV5-5 to TRBJ2-5; D could derive from TRBD1 or TRBD2 (6 bases each). Source material: naive CD4+ T cells from PBMCs. Subset given: CD45RA+ positively selected. CDR3 region: CASSLAGGVETQYF. As DNA, the CDR3 is TGTGCCAGCAGCTTGGCCGGGGGCGTCGAGACCCAGTACTTC.